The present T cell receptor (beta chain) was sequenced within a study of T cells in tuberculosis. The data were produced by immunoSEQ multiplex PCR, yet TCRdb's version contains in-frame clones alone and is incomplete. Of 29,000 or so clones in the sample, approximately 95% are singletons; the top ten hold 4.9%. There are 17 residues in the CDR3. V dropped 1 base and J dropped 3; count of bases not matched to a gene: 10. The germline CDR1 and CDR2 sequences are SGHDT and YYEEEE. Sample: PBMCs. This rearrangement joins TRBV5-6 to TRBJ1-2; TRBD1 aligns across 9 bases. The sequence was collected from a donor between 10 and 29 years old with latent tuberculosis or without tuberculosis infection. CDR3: CASSLWRQGDSYYGYTF. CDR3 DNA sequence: TGTGCCAGCAGCTTGTGGAGACAGGGGGATTCGTACTATGGCTACACCTTC.